The sequence of this T cell receptor beta chain was determined in a study of T cell repertoires in cytomegalovirus infection. Across the whole study: Researchers turned to recently identified HLA-C-restricted CMV epitopes as well as well-studied HLA-B-restricted ones. CMV infection and matching HLA type were both indicated by public TCR beta signatures.

This CDR3 has 15 residues. Trimming shortened V by 5 bases and J by 5 bases, and 18 bases separated the two germline ends. One entry per CDR3 protein results from TCRdb running MiXCR on the reads. The sample includes some 800,000 distinct CDR3 sequences, under 35% of them seen just once. General study findings and limits: Clonotype analysis showed dominance of the ex vivo response by HLA-C-restricted CMV-specific TCR beta clonotypes.

This clonotype turned up a few times. The antigen is not known. The chain joins TRBV12-3 or TRBV12-4 to TRBJ2-5; the D is unclear. The clonotype originates from a human donor in good health (CMV status not recorded). Some clones in this sample may be carry-over from other donors' samples. This sample comprised cultured CD8+ T cells from PBMCs, obtained from culture after CMV antigen stimulation. The CDR3 coding sequence is TGTGCCAGCAGTAGCGTGGACGAGCTCGGGGAGACCCAGTACTTC. Translation gives CASSSVDELGETQYF.